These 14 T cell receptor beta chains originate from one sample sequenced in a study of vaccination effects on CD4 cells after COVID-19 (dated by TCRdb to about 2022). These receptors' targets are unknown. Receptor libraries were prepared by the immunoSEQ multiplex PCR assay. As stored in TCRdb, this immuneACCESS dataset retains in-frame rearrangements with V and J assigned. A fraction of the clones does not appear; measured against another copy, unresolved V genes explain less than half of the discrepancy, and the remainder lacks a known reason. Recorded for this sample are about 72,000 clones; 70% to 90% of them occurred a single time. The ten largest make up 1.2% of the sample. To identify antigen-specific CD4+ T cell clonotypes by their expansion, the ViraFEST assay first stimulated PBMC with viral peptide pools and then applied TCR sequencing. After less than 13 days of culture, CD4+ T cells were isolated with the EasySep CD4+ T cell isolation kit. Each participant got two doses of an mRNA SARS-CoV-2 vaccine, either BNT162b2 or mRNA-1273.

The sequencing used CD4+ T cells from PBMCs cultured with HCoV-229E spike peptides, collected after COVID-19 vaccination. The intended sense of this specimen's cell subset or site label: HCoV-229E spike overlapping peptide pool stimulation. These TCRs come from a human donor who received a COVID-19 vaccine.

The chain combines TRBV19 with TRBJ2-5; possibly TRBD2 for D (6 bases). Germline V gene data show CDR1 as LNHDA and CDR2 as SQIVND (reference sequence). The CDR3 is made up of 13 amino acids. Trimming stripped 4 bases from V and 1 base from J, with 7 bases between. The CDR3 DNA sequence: TGTGCCAGTAGTACTAGCGCCCAAGAGACCCAGTACTTC. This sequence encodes CASSTSAQETQYF. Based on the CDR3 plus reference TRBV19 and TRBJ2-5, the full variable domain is DGGITQSPKYLFRKEGQNVTLSCEQNLNHDAMYWYRQDPGQGLRLIYYSQIVNDFQKGDIAEGYSVSREKKESFPLTVTSAQKNPTAFYLCASSTSAQETQYFGPGTRLLVL.

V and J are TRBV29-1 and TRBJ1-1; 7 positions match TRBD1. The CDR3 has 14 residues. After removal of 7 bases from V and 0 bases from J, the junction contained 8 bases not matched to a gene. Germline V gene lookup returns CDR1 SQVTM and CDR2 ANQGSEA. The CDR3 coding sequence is TGCAGCGCGGGGATACAGGGGATGAACACTGAAGCTTTCTTT. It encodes CSAGIQGMNTEAFF.

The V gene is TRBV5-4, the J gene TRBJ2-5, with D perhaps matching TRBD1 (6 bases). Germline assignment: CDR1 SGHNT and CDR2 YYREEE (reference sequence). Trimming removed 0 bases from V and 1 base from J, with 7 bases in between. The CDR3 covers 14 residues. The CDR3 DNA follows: TGTGCCAGCAGCTTGGTGACAGGCCAAGAGACCCAGTACTTC. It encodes CASSLVTGQETQYF.

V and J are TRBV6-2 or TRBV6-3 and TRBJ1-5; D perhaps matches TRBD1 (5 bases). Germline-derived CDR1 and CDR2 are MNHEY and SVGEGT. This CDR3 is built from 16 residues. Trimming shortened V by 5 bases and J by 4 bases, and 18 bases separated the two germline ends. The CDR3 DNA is TGTGCCAGCAGTCCACCCCGTCAGGGAAGGAATCAGCCCCAGCATTTT. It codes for CASSPPRQGRNQPQHF.

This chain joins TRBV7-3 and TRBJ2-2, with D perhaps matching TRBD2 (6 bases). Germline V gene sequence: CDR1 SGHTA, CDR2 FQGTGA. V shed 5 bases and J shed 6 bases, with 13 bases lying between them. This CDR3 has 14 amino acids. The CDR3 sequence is CASSPAGRPGELFF. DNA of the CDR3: TGTGCCAGCAGCCCGGCGGGACGACCCGGGGAGCTGTTTTTT.

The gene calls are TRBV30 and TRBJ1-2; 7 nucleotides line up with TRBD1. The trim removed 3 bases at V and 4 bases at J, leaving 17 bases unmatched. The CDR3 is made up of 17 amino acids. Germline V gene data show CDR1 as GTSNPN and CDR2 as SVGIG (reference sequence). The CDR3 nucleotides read TGTGCCTGGAGACTCCGTTCTGGACAGGATCAGGCCTATGGCTACACCTTC. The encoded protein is CAWRLRSGQDQAYGYTF.

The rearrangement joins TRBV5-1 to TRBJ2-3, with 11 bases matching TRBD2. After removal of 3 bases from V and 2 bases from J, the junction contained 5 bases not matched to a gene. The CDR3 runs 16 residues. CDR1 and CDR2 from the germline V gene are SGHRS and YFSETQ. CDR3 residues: CASSSGTSGYTDTQYF. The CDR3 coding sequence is TGCGCCAGCAGCTCCGGGACTAGCGGATACACAGATACGCAGTATTTT. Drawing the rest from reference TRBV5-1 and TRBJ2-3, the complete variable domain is KAGVTQTPRYLIKTRGQQVTLSCSPISGHRSVSWYQQTPGQGLQFLFEYFSETQRNKGNFPGRFSGRQFSNSRSEMNVSTLELGDSALYLCASSSGTSGYTDTQYFGPGTRLTVL.

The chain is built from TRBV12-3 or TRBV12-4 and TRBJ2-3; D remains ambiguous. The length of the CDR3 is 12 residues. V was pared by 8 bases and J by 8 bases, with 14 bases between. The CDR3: CASGSFLSTQYF. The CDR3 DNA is TGTGCCAGCGGCAGTTTTCTGAGTACGCAGTATTTT.

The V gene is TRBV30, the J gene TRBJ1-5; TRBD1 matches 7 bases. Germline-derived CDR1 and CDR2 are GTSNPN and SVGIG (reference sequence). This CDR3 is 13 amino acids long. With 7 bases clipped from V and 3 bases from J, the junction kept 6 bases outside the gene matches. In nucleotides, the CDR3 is TGTGCCTACACACAGGGGTACAATCAGCCCCAGCATTTT. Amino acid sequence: CAYTQGYNQPQHF.

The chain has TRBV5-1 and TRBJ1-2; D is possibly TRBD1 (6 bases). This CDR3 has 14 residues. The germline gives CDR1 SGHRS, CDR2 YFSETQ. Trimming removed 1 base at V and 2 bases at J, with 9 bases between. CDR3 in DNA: TGCGCCAGCAGCTTGAGTCAGGGGAACTATGGCTACACCTTC. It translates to CASSLSQGNYGYTF.

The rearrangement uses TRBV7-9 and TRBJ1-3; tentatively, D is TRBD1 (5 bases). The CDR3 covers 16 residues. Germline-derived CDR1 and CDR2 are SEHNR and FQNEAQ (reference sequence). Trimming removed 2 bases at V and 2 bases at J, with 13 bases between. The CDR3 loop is CASSLRGGATGNTIYF. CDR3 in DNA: TGTGCCAGCAGCTTACGAGGAGGGGCAACTGGAAACACCATATATTTT.

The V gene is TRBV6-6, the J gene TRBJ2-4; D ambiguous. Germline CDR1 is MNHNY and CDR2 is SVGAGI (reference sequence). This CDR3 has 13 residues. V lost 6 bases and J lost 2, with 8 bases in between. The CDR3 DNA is TGTGCCAGCAGCTTCGACTCCAAAAACATTCAGTACTTC. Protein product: CASSFDSKNIQYF.

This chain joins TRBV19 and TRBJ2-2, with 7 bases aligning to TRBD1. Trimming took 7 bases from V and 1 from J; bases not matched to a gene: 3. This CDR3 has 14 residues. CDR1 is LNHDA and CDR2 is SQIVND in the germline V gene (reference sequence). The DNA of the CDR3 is TGTGCCAGTATGGGGGACAGGAACACCGGGGAGCTGTTTTTT. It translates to CASMGDRNTGELFF.

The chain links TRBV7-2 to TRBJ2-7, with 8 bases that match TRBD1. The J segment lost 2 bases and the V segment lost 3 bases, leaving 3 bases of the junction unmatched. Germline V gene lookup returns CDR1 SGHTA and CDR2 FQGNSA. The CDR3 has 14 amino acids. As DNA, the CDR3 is TGTGCCAGCAGCTTGGACAGGGTTACCTACGAGCAGTACGTC. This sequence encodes CASSLDRVTYEQYV.